This TCR beta chain comes out of a study of blood T cell repertoires in COVID-19 (dated by TCRdb to 2020 to 2022). Regarding the research as a whole: Collaborator samples came from the United States, Italy and Spain and covered acute and convalescent phases of COVID-19. A freely available public database, intended as a resource for researchers studying the immune response to SARS-CoV-2, is where the repertoires were released. The sample metadata nearly always contained a de-identified subject ID, COVID-19 status, age in years and sex. The material from the prospective study consisted of cDNA or gDNA derived from T cells, B-cell-depleted T cells, or PBMCs. The samples were drawn from two sources: the first 160 participants of the ongoing ImmuneRACE study, and 1,000 to 1,500 subjects contributed by 6 global collaborators. Where HLA class I and class II types were available, the types were taken from metadata supplied by the sample provider, not from assay-based typing. Deeply sampled blood TCRbeta repertoires from subjects exposed to, actively infected with, or recovered from COVID-19 were included in the dataset.

TCRbeta CDR3 regions were amplified from genomic DNA using the immunoSEQ Assay, a bias-controlled multiplex PCR. On the authors' methods: Within the assay, amplification of reference gene primers was used to estimate how many nucleated cells each sample contained. Sequence reads were collapsed and filtered to measure the absolute abundance of every unique TCRbeta CDR3 rearrangement. For each sample, productive Simpson clonality was calculated as the square root of Simpson's diversity index across productive rearrangements. In its TCRdb copy, this immuneACCESS table keeps in-frame sequences only and misses some clones. Where compared with another copy, unresolved V genes explain less than half of these, and the others have no known cause. The V and J calls and clone size come from that table; D and trimming were worked out from the DNA. The sample yields 200,000 to 250,000 clones; about 82% were counted once. The biggest ten clones account for more than 2% of the sample.

Of note for this clone: Its antigen specificity is not known. No quality values exist for individual bases; no much larger clone is one base distant.

CDR3 length: 15 amino acids, cysteine to phenylalanine. The sequence is cut down to CDR3 DNA, 45 bases in frame from base 1. Here V drops 7 bases and J drops 1 base, and the junction holds 5 bases not matched to any gene. The germline V gene provides CDR1 SQVTM and CDR2 ANQGSEA. Participants in the prospective study were enrolled through a virtual design, were aged roughly 18 to 100 years, and lived in 24 United States geographic areas. In the prospective study, participants were assigned to cohorts based on the clinical history participants reported in a screening survey and a study questionnaire. Recovered participants in ImmuneRACE Cohort 3 were defined as having two consecutive negative NP/OP PCR tests, clearance from a healthcare professional, or resolution of symptoms. In the prospective study, mobile phlebotomists collected whole blood, serum and a nasopharyngeal or oropharyngeal swab from each participant. Over a roughly two-month period, participants in the prospective study had the option of providing additional blood draws and questionnaires. Before DNA extraction, prospective study blood samples were shipped either frozen or at room temperature.

Summary of the overall study and its limitations: The amount of clinical and demographic metadata varied by source and participant and was provided uncurated.

The material sequenced was PBMCs or T cells enriched from blood (not recorded which). This TCR came from a woman in her fifties or sixties who had recovered from COVID-19. The chain is made from TRBV29-1 and TRBJ2-2; TRBD2 lines up with 11 middle nucleotides. The nucleotide sequence is given as TGCAGCGCTCTAACTAGCGGGGGGAACACCGGGGAGCTGTTTTTT. Protein translation: CSALTSGGNTGELFF.